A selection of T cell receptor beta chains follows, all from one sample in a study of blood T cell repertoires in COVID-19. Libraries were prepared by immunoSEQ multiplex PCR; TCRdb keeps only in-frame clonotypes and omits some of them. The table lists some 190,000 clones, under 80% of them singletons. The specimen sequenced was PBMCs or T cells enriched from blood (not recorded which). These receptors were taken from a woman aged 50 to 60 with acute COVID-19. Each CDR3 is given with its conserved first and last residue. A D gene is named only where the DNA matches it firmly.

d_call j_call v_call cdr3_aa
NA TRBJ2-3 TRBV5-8 CASSSRWTDTSTDTQYF
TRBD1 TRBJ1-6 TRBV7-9 CASSHGTAHSPLHF
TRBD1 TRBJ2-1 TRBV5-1 CASSVRDRAPEQFF
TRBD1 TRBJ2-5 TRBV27 CASSDRGDPPETQYF
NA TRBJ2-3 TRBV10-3 CAISVGLAGAGTDTQYF
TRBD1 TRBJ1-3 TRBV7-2 CASSLPGQGASGNTIYF
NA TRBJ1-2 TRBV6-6 CASSYRMRGDYGYTF
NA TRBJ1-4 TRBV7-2 CASSLDGGRGEKLFF
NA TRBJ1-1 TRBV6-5 CASRSQAALNTEAFF
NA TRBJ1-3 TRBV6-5 CASGTQGSGNTIYF
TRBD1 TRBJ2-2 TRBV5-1 CASSLPGTGVGELFF
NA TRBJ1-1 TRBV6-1 CASSERGNTEAFF
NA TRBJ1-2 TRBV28 CASSFWGDGYTF
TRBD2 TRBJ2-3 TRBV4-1 CASSQEGGKGTDTQYF
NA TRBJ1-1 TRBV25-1 CASSDVTGGTTEAFF
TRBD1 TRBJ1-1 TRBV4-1 CASSQDRDTEAFF